This TCR beta chain emerged from a study of cytomegalovirus exposure and HLA in healthy donors. Study background: The same platform was used for the roughly 130 validation repertoires and the roughly 640 first-cohort repertoires, a later analysis reported. The study, taken as a whole, reports: Cytomegalovirus-associated status was assigned to about 160 TCR beta chains. According to a subsequent analysis, TCR clusters from the first cohort were inclined to appear together in the 120 validation repertoires.

The germline V and J ends were trimmed by 3 bases and 5 bases, with 11 bases remaining between them. Germline CDR1 MNHEY, CDR2 SMNVEV (reference sequence). This CDR3 comprises 14 residues. Repertoires were generated with immunoSEQ multiplex PCR, while TCRdb's copy carries only in-frame clones and drops some. The data contain 90,000 to 150,000 clones, approximately 87% of them singletons. Comment on this clone: Antigen: not known.

The chain has TRBV27 and TRBJ1-3, with D possibly TRBD1 on 5 matching bases. The source is a woman aged 18 to 35 in good health and CMV-seropositive. Material for sequencing was PBMCs. CDR3 region: CASSFSGGRNTIYF. The CDR3 DNA reads TGTGCCAGCAGTTTTTCCGGGGGAAGAAACACCATATATTTT.